This is a list of T cell receptor beta chains from one sample in a study of cytomegalovirus exposure and HLA in healthy donors. Libraries were prepared by immunoSEQ multiplex PCR; TCRdb keeps only in-frame clonotypes and omits some of them. Counted here are over 85,000 clones, roughly 79% occurring once; the ten biggest clones make up under 4%. Sample: PBMCs. The receptors were gathered from a woman between 40 and 55 years old in good health and CMV-seronegative. Both conserved end residues are part of each CDR3. D genes are given only for firm matches. For some rows the clone size is stated as once, few or many, or as a class when expanded; others skip it.

once TRBJ1-1 NA TRBV18 TGTGCCAGCTCACCTGATACAAGCAGCGGACCGGGCACAGCTTTCTTT CASSPDTSSGPGTAFF
few TRBJ2-2 NA TRBV5-6 TGTGCCAGCAGCTTGGCTGGTACATTTACCGGGGAGCTGTTTTTT CASSLAGTFTGELFF
NA TRBJ1-1 NA TRBV18 TGTGCCAGCTCACCGGTAGGGGGGGTTATGAACACTGAAGCTTTCTTT CASSPVGGVMNTEAFF
NA TRBJ1-2 TRBD1 TRBV4-2 TGTGCCAGCAGCCAGGAAGGACAGGCACGCTATGGCTACACCTTC CASSQEGQARYGYTF
NA TRBJ1-2 NA TRBV5-1 TGCGCCAGCAGCTTTGCTCCGGGAGGGGGATATGGCTACACCTTC CASSFAPGGGYGYTF
NA TRBJ2-1 TRBD2 TRBV29-1 TGCAGCGTTGAACCTGCCGGGACTAGCGCATTCTACAATGAGCAGTTCTTC CSVEPAGTSAFYNEQFF
NA TRBJ2-7 NA TRBV21-1 TGTGCCAGCAGCAAAGGACGGCCGGGGGTGTCTGACGAGCAGTACTTC CASSKGRPGVSDEQYF
NA TRBJ1-4 NA TRBV7-2 TGTGCCAGCAGCGACCGACAGGTTGTCGATGAAAAACTGTTTTTT CASSDRQVVDEKLFF
few TRBJ2-1 NA TRBV6-5 TGTGCCAGCAGTTACCGGGGTGGGAATGAGCAGTTCTTC CASSYRGGNEQFF
NA TRBJ1-2 TRBD1 TRBV4-3 TGCGCCGGCAGCGAGACAGGGGTCTATGGCTACACCTTC CAGSETGVYGYTF
NA TRBJ1-5 NA TRBV5-8 TGTGCCAGCAGCTTGGAACCAACCGGGCAGCCCCAGCATTTT CASSLEPTGQPQHF
NA TRBJ2-2 NA TRBV7-7 TGTGCCAGCAGCTTAGTTCTTACTGGGGAGCTGTTTTTT CASSLVLTGELFF
NA TRBJ2-7 NA TRBV5-1 TGCGCCAGCAGCTTACAGAGCTCCTACGAGCAGTACTTC CASSLQSSYEQYF
once TRBJ2-7 NA TRBV7-2 TGTGCCAGCAGCTTAGTCGGTGGGGGGGCGAACGACGAGCAGTACTTC CASSLVGGGANDEQYF
NA TRBJ2-7 TRBD1 TRBV19 TGTGCCAGTAGTACGGGACAGGGTGGCTCCTACGAGCAGTACTTC CASSTGQGGSYEQYF
NA TRBJ2-1 TRBD2 TRBV6-4 TGTGCCAGCAGTGACGGGACTAGCGGGGGGAATGAGCAGTTCTTC CASSDGTSGGNEQFF
NA TRBJ1-1 NA TRBV6-1 TGTGCCAGCAGTGAACGGGGCACTGAAGCTTTCTTT CASSERGTEAFF
NA TRBJ2-7 NA TRBV2 TGTGCCACCCGGGGGGGGACAGGGACCTACGAGCAGTACTTC CATRGGTGTYEQYF
NA TRBJ2-7 NA TRBV19 TGTGCCAGTAGTCAGACAGGCTACGAGCAGTACTTC CASSQTGYEQYF
NA TRBJ1-2 TRBD1 TRBV7-2 TGTGCCAGCAGCTTAGTCGCACAGGGACAGGGACGGTATGGCTACACCTTC CASSLVAQGQGRYGYTF
NA TRBJ2-3 TRBD1 TRBV4-3 TGCGCCAGCAGCTACCGGACAGGGCTGACAGATACGCAGTATTTT CASSYRTGLTDTQYF
NA TRBJ2-7 TRBD1 TRBV28 TGTGCCAGCAGTCCGGGACAGGCACCCTACGAGCAGTACTTC CASSPGQAPYEQYF
few TRBJ1-1 NA TRBV15 TGTGCCACCAGCAGAGATCTATTGAACACTGAAGCTTTCTTT CATSRDLLNTEAFF
few TRBJ1-1 TRBD1 TRBV19 TGTGCCAGTAGTGTGGGACAGCTTGAGACTGAAGCTTTCTTT CASSVGQLETEAFF
NA TRBJ1-5 TRBD1 TRBV7-6 TGTGCCAGCAGCTTAGAGACAGGGGGGAGTCAGCCCCAGCATTTT CASSLETGGSQPQHF
NA TRBJ1-6 TRBD1 TRBV5-4 TGTGCCAGCAGCCCGGACAGGGGCGCTTCACCCCTCCACTTT CASSPDRGASPLHF
once TRBJ1-2 NA TRBV5-1 TGCGCCAGCAGACCGGTCCAGGGGATTGGGTATGGCTACACCTTC CASRPVQGIGYGYTF
NA TRBJ2-7 TRBD2 TRBV7-2 TGTGCCAGCAGCACACAACGGACTAGCGGGGGGCCCCGGGGAGAGCAGTACTTC CASSTQRTSGGPRGEQYF
NA TRBJ1-1 TRBD1 TRBV14 TGTGCCAGCAGCCCGCTGTTGACAGGGGAAGCTTTCTTT CASSPLLTGEAFF
NA TRBJ1-6 NA TRBV21-1 TGTGCCAGCAGCAATGAGACATGGATGCATTCACCCCTCCACTTT CASSNETWMHSPLHF
NA TRBJ1-1 TRBD1 TRBV6-6 TGTGCCAGCAGTTACTCGACAGGGGGGGGAGCTTTCTTT CASSYSTGGGAFF
NA TRBJ1-6 TRBD1 TRBV18 TGTGCCAGCTCACCGGGTGGACAGGGAGTAAATTCACCCCTCCACTTT CASSPGGQGVNSPLHF
few TRBJ2-1 TRBD2 TRBV4-3 TGCGCCAGCAGCCAAGATCGGCTAGCGGGGGCGGATGAGCAGTTCTTC CASSQDRLAGADEQFF
few TRBJ2-7 TRBD2 TRBV13 TGTGCCAGCAGCTTACAGGCTAGCGGGGGATACGAGCAGTACTTC CASSLQASGGYEQYF
NA TRBJ1-2 NA TRBV15 TGTGCCACCAGCAGAGTGGCAGGGGACTATGGCTACACCTTC CATSRVAGDYGYTF
NA TRBJ1-2 TRBD1 TRBV5-5 TGTGCCAGCAGCTTGGAGGGACAGGGAGATAACTATGGCTACACCTTC CASSLEGQGDNYGYTF
NA TRBJ2-1 NA TRBV9 TGTGCCAGCAGCGTAGGTCTTTCCTACAATGAGCAGTTCTTC CASSVGLSYNEQFF
NA TRBJ2-2 TRBD1 TRBV4-3 TGCGCCAGCAGCCAAGATGGGACAGGGAATGCCGGGGAGCTGTTTTTT CASSQDGTGNAGELFF
once TRBJ1-2 NA TRBV5-4 TGTGCCAGCAGCCCCCGTGCAGCGAGGGATGGCTACACCTTC CASSPRAARDGYTF
NA TRBJ2-3 TRBD1 TRBV7-2 TGTGCCAGCAGCTTTAGACAGGGGAGCCCAGATACGCAGTATTTT CASSFRQGSPDTQYF
NA TRBJ1-1 TRBD1 TRBV18 TGTGCCAGCTCGCTGGGGACAGTGGACCTGAACACTGAAGCTTTCTTT CASSLGTVDLNTEAFF
NA TRBJ1-5 TRBD1 TRBV19 TGTGCCAGTAGTATGACAGGGTGGGGTCAGCCCCAGCATTTT CASSMTGWGQPQHF
NA TRBJ2-5 NA TRBV5-6 TGTGCCAGCAGCTTTCTGTTGTACCAAGAGACCCAGTACTTC CASSFLLYQETQYF
NA TRBJ2-7 NA TRBV20-1 TGCAGTGCATTAGACTACGAGCAGTACTTC CSALDYEQYF
NA TRBJ2-7 TRBD2 TRBV9 TGTGCCAGCAGCCCCCAAGCGGGGGGCGACGAGCAGTACTTC CASSPQAGGDEQYF
NA TRBJ2-7 TRBD1 TRBV10-3 TGTGCCATAAGGACAGGGGAAGGTTACGAGCAGTACTTC CAIRTGEGYEQYF
NA TRBJ1-4 TRBD1 TRBV9 TGTGCCAGCAGCATATCGACAGGGAATAATGAAAAACTGTTTTTT CASSISTGNNEKLFF
NA TRBJ2-2 TRBD1 TRBV11-3 TGTGCCAGCAGCTTGGGACAGAGCACCGGGGAGCTGTTTTTT CASSLGQSTGELFF
NA TRBJ1-6 TRBD1 TRBV19 TGTGCCAGTAGTCCAGGGACAGGGGCTGATTCACCCCTCCACTTT CASSPGTGADSPLHF
NA TRBJ1-3 NA TRBV6-5 TGTGCCAGCAGTTACTCTCGTCGGGGAAACACCATATATTTT CASSYSRRGNTIYF
NA TRBJ2-7 NA TRBV30 TGTGCCTGGAGCGCCACCAGGGGCCAGACCTACGAGCAGTACTTC CAWSATRGQTYEQYF
few TRBJ1-1 TRBD1 TRBV4-2 TGTGCCAGCAGCCAAGATCTTGCACGGGGACAGGGATGGCCCACTGAAGCTTTCTTT CASSQDLARGQGWPTEAFF
once TRBJ1-3 NA TRBV5-1 TGCGCCAGCTCGTCTGGAAACACCATATATTTT CASSSGNTIYF
NA TRBJ1-1 TRBD1 TRBV5-6 TGTGCCAGCAGCGTTTGGACAGGGGTCTTGAACACTGAAGCTTTCTTT CASSVWTGVLNTEAFF
NA TRBJ1-1 TRBD1 TRBV2 TGTGCCAGCAGGCGAGGGGGCAGCAGGTCTGAAGCTTTCTTT CASRRGGSRSEAFF
NA TRBJ1-6 TRBD1 TRBV5-6 TGTGCCAGCAGCTTGTCGCGACAGGGTTATAATTCACCCCTCCACTTT CASSLSRQGYNSPLHF
few TRBJ1-5 NA TRBV19 TGTGCCAGTAGTAGAGGGCTTACAGGGAATCAGCCCCAGCATTTT CASSRGLTGNQPQHF